The rows below give T cell receptor beta chains drawn from one sample of a study of identical twins' blood T cells. TCRdb processed the 5' RACE reads anew with MiXCR; each CDR3 protein has one entry. The sample yields 350,000 to 400,000 distinct CDR3 sequences, 28% seen once. The source material was PBMCs. The receptors come from a woman aged 18-50 years in good health. The CDR3 runs from the conserved cysteine through the conserved F or W. A D gene is named only where the DNA matches it firmly. Clone size is stated in some rows and not others, as once, few, many or a class when expanded.

d_call	v_call	j_call	clone_size	cdr3_nt	cdr3_aa
.	TRBV6-1	TRBJ1-1	.	TGTGCCAGCAGTACGGGCAGAGCGAACACTGAAGCTTTCTTT	CASSTGRANTEAFF
.	TRBV6-6	TRBJ1-2	.	TGTGCCAGCAGTCCTATGACCGGGTACTATGGCTACACCTTC	CASSPMTGYYGYTF
TRBD2	TRBV19	TRBJ2-1	.	TGTGCCACCAAACTAGATTGGAGACTAGCGGGGGTCAATGAGCAGTTCTTC	CATKLDWRLAGVNEQFF
TRBD1	TRBV2	TRBJ1-1	.	TGTGCCAGCAGGGGACAGGTTTTGAACACTGAAGCTTTCTTT	CASRGQVLNTEAFF
.	TRBV6-6	TRBJ1-1	few	TGTGCCAGCAGTGCCCCAGGGGTATCCACTGAAGCTTTCTTT	CASSAPGVSTEAFF
.	TRBV20-1	TRBJ2-1	many	TGCAGTGCTAGAGACCCCAAGCGTTTAAGCTCCTACAATGAGCAGTTCTTC	CSARDPKRLSSYNEQFF
.	TRBV29-1	TRBJ1-2	few	TGCAGCGTCAGGGTTACCTATGGCTACACCTTC	CSVRVTYGYTF
TRBD2	TRBV20-1	TRBJ2-5	.	TGCAGTACTAACGGGAGGCTAGCGGGAGTCGGGACCCAGTACTTC	CSTNGRLAGVGTQYF
.	TRBV13	TRBJ1-6	.	TGTGCCAGCAGCCCCGGCCCGGAAAATTCACCCCTCCACTTT	CASSPGPENSPLHF
.	TRBV2	TRBJ2-4	few	TGTGCCAGCAGTCGACAGGCCGGGGCCAAAAACATTCAGTACTTC	CASSRQAGAKNIQYF
.	TRBV7-2	TRBJ1-1	.	TGTGCCAGCAGCTATAGTTGGACCACTGAAGCTTTCTTT	CASSYSWTTEAFF
TRBD2	TRBV10-3	TRBJ2-1	few	TGTGCCATCAGTGAGCCCGGGGGGGCCGGTCGAGGCAATGAGCAGTTCTTC	CAISEPGGAGRGNEQFF
.	TRBV3-1	TRBJ2-2	.	TGTGCCAGCACCCCCGGCCCCGGGGAGCTGTTTTTT	CASTPGPGELFF
.	TRBV5-1	TRBJ1-1	few	TGCGCCAGCTCTTATTCGTTCCTTAACACTGAAGCTTTCTTT	CASSYSFLNTEAFF
.	TRBV2	TRBJ2-1	.	TGTGCAAGCAGCGACGACGACCGACGAAGACAGTACAATGAGCAGTTCTTC	CASSDDDRRRQYNEQFF
.	TRBV6-5	TRBJ2-3	.	TGTGCCAGTGCCCTCTACACAGATACGCAGTATTTT	CASALYTDTQYF
.	TRBV5-6	TRBJ2-7	.	TGTGCCAGCAGACGTATATCCGGGACTCAATACGAGCAGTACTTC	CASRRISGTQYEQYF
.	TRBV27	TRBJ1-5	few	TGTGCCAGCAGTGTGACGGGGACGGATCAGCCCCAGCATTTT	CASSVTGTDQPQHF
TRBD2	TRBV4-3	TRBJ2-3	few	TGCGCCAGCAGCCAAGGGTCTAGCGGGAGGGATACGCAGTATTTT	CASSQGSSGRDTQYF
.	TRBV4-1	TRBJ1-3	few	TGCGCCAGCAGCCAAGGGATCGGGTTCAGTGGAAACACCATATATTTT	CASSQGIGFSGNTIYF
.	TRBV2	TRBJ1-2	few	TGTGCCAGCAGTGAAGGTCTAGTTGGACCTAAACTCTTC	CASSEGLVGPKLF
TRBD2	TRBV14	TRBJ2-1	.	TGTGCCAGCAGCCAGCGGGAGGGCCGCAATGAGCAGTTCTTC	CASSQREGRNEQFF